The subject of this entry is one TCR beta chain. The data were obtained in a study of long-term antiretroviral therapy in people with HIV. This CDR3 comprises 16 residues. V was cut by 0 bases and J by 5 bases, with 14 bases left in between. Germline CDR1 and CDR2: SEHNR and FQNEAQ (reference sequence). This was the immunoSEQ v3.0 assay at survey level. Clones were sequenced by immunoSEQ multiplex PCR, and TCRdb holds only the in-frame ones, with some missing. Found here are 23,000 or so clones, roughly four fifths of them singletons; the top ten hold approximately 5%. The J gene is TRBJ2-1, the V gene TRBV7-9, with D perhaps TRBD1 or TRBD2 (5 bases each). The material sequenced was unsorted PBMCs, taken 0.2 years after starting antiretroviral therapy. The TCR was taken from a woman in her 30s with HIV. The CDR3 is CASSLAGLGVHNEQFF. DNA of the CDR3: TGTGCCAGCAGCTTAGCGGGGTTGGGGGTCCACAATGAGCAGTTCTTC.